Shown below are 3 T cell receptor beta chains from a single sample sequenced in a study of blood T cell repertoires in COVID-19. Using immunoSEQ multiplex PCR, the repertoire was profiled, and TCRdb retains in-frame clones only, with some absent. The sample carries tens of thousands of clones, around 88% recorded once. Source material: peripheral blood. The source of these receptors is a woman at least 80 years old with acute or convalescent COVID-19.

Here the CDR3 reads CASTKGQTNTGELFF. In DNA form, the CDR3 reads TGTGCCAGCACGAAGGGACAGACGAACACCGGGGAGCTGTTTTTT. The J gene is TRBJ2-2, the V gene TRBV9; TRBD1 agrees at 7 bases. Germline-derived CDR1 and CDR2 are SGDLS and YYNGEE. The junction had 5 bases not matched to a gene; V was cut back by 6 bases and J by 0 bases. The CDR3 spans 15 residues. Looking up the rest from reference TRBV9 and TRBJ2-2 gives the full variable domain: DSGVTQTPKHLITATGQRVTLRCSPRSGDLSVYWYQQSLDQGLQFLIQYYNGEERAKGNILERFSAQQFPDLHSELNLSSLELGDSALYFCASTKGQTNTGELFFGEGSRLTVL.

The J gene is TRBJ2-1, the V gene TRBV5-4; 8 nucleotides match TRBD2. Germline V gene data show CDR1 as SGHNT and CDR2 as YYREEE (reference sequence). The CDR3 contains 14 residues. V trimming: 4 bases; J trimming: 8 bases; junction bases outside the gene matches: 8. The CDR3 DNA reads as TGTGCCAGCAGCCCTAGTACCGGGAGGGATGAGCAGTTCTTC. It codes for CASSPSTGRDEQFF.

The V and J genes are TRBV20-1 and TRBJ2-1; TRBD1 matches at 9 bases. This CDR3 has 11 residues. The germline V gene has CDR1 DFQATT and CDR2 SNEGSKA (reference sequence). The DNA of the CDR3 is TGCAGCCCGACAGGGGGCAATGAGCAGTTCTTC. This translates into CSPTGGNEQFF.